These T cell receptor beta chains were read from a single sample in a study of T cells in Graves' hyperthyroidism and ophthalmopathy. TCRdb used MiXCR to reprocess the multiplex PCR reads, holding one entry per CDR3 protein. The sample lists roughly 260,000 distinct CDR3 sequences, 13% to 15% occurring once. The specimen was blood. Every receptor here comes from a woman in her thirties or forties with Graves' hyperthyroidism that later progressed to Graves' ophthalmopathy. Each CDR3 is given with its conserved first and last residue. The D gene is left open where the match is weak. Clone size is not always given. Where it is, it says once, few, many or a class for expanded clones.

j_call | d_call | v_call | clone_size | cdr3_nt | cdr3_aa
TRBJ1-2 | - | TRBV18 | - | TGTGCCAGCTCACCACGCAGGGTGAGCTATGGCTACACCTTC | CASSPRRVSYGYTF
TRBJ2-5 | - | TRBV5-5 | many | TGTGCCAGCAGCCTGGGGTCGATCCAAGAGACCCAGTACTTC | CASSLGSIQETQYF
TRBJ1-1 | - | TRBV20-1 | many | TGCAGTGCGGGGGGCGGGGACACTGAAGCTTTCTTT | CSAGGGDTEAFF
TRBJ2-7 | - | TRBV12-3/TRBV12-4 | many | TGTGCCAGCAGTTTAGCGCGTCTTAACTACGAGCAGTACTTC | CASSLARLNYEQYF
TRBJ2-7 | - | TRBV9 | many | TGTGCCAGCAGCGTTGATCTTTCGTATTCCTACGAGCAGTACTTC | CASSVDLSYSYEQYF
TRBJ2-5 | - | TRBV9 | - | TGTGCCAGCAGCGTAGAAACCGGACTTGAGGGGGAGACCCAGTACTTC | CASSVETGLEGETQYF
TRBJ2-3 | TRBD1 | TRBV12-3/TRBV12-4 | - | TGTGCCAGCAGTTTAGGGGACAGGGGGAGCATAGATACGCAGTATTTT | CASSLGDRGSIDTQYF
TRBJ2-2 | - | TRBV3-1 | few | TGTGCCAGCAGCCAACTCGGGAGCGCCGGGGAGCTGTTTTTT | CASSQLGSAGELFF
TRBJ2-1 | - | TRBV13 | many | TGTGCCAGCAGCTTAGGTCGGGACAAAGAGTTCTTC | CASSLGRDKEFF
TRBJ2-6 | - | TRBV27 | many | TGTGCCAGCAGTTGGGGGGATGGTGGGGCCAACGTCCTGACTTTC | CASSWGDGGANVLTF
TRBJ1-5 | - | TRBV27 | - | TGTGCCAGCAGTATGCAACAGGGCCGTGCCCAGCATTTT | CASSMQQGRAQHF
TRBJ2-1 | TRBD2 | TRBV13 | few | TGTGCCAGCAGCTCTCGGACTAGTTTCCATGAGCAGTTCTTC | CASSSRTSFHEQFF
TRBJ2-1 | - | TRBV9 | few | TGTGCCAGCAGCGTAGCGGGAAGGTGGGTAGATGAGCAGTTCTTC | CASSVAGRWVDEQFF
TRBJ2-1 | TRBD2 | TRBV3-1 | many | TGTGCCAGCAGCCAACTTGGACTAGCGGGAGTGATTGAGCAGTTCTTC | CASSQLGLAGVIEQFF
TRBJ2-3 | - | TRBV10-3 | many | TGTGCCATCAGTTTCAGGGAGCTAGATACGCAGTATTTT | CAISFRELDTQYF
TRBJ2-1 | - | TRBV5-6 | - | TGTGCCAGCAGCTGGGAGACAGCCTCCTACAATGAGCAGTTCTTC | CASSWETASYNEQFF
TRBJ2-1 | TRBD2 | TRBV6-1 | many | TGTGCCAGCAGCCCGGGACTAGGGGGTGTCAATGAGCAGTTCTTC | CASSPGLGGVNEQFF
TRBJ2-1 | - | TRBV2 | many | TGTGCCAGCACCGACCTCCGGGAGCAGTTCTTC | CASTDLREQFF
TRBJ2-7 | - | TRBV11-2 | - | TGTGCCAGCACCCAACCGAGGGGCTACGAGCAGTACTTC | CASTQPRGYEQYF
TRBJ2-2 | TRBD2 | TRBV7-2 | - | TGTGCCAGCAAACTGTTTAGCGGGACCACCGGGGAGCTGTTTTTT | CASKLFSGTTGELFF
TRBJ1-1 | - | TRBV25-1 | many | TGTGCCAGCAGTGATTCTCGGGGACCGGTCGACACTGAAGCTTTCTTT | CASSDSRGPVDTEAFF
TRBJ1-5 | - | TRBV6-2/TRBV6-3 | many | TGTGCCAGCAGTTACTCCTCGGGTCTCTGGCCCCAGCATTTT | CASSYSSGLWPQHF
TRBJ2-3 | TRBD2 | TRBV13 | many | TGTGCCAGCAGCTTAGGACTAGCGGGAGGAGATACGCAGTATTTT | CASSLGLAGGDTQYF
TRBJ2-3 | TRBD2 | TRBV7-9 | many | TGTGCCAGTTCGGGGGGGGCTAGCACAGATACGCAGTATTTT | CASSGGASTDTQYF
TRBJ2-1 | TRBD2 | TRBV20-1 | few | TGCAGTGCTTGGACTAGCGGAGCCAACAATGAGCAGTTCTTC | CSAWTSGANNEQFF
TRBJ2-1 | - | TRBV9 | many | TGTGCCAGCAGCGTAGCCGGCGGCCCTCAACATGAGCAGTTCTTC | CASSVAGGPQHEQFF
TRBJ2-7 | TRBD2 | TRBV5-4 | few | TGTGCCAGCGCCGTCCGGCAGCGGGAGGGCCGATACGAGCAGTACTTC | CASAVRQREGRYEQYF
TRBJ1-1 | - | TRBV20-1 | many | TGCAGTGGTGAGAGGGAGAACACTGAAGCTTTCTTT | CSGERENTEAFF
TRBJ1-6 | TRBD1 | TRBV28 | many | TGTGCCAGCAGTTTCCATCGGGACAGGGCCCCGGATTCACCCCTCCACTTT | CASSFHRDRAPDSPLHF
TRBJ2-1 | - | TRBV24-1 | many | TGTGCCACCTCAGGGTACAATGAGCAGTTCTTC | CATSGYNEQFF
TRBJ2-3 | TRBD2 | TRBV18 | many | TGTGCCAGCTCACCCGGTAGCGGGGGCGATACGCAGTATTTT | CASSPGSGGDTQYF
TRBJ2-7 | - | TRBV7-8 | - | TGTGCCAGCAGATTAGCAGGGACTCTCGCCCACGAGCAGTACTTC | CASRLAGTLAHEQYF
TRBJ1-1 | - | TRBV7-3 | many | TGTGCCAGCAGCTTAGCGGACGGGAGCCACACTGAAGCTTTCTTT | CASSLADGSHTEAFF
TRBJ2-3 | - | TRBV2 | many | TGTGCCAGCAGAGGACAGTTAGCGGGCAGAGGAGATACGCAGTATTTT | CASRGQLAGRGDTQYF
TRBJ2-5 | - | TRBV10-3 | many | TGTGCCATCAGTGTAAAACGGGTCCTTTCACAAGAGACCCAGTACTTC | CAISVKRVLSQETQYF
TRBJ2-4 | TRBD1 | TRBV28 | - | TGTGCCAGCAGCCCCTCGGACAGGGGCGTCGGCGGCATTCAGTACTTC | CASSPSDRGVGGIQYF
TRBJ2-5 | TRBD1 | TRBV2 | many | TGTGCCAGCAGCCCGGGACAGGGTTTCCAGTACTTC | CASSPGQGFQYF
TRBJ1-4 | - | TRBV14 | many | TGTGCCAGCAGCCGCCAAGGCCTAGCTAATGAAAAACTGTTTTTT | CASSRQGLANEKLFF
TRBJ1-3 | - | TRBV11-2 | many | TGTGCCAGCCGGGGCCCGACCTACTCTGGAAACACCATATATTTT | CASRGPTYSGNTIYF
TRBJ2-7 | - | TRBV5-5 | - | TGTGCCAGCAGCCGAGAGACGGCGATCGACGAGCAGTACTTC | CASSRETAIDEQYF
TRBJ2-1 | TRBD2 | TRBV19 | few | TGTGCCAGTAGTGCTGGACTAGCCCTGACCAATGAGCAGTTCTTC | CASSAGLALTNEQFF
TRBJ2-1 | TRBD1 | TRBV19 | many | TGTGCCAGTAGTGCAGTTCGGACAGGCTTTAATGAGCAGTTCTTC | CASSAVRTGFNEQFF
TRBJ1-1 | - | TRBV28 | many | TGTGCCAGCAGTTTATCCCCCTTGAACACTGAAGCTTTCTTT | CASSLSPLNTEAFF
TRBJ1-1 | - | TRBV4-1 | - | TGCGCCAGCAGCCAAGTCAGAAAGCAGGGACCGATGAACACTGAAGCTTTCTTT | CASSQVRKQGPMNTEAFF
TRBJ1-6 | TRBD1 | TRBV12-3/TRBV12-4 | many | TGTGCCAGCAGTCTAGGACAGGCCTATAATTCACCCCTCCACTTT | CASSLGQAYNSPLHF
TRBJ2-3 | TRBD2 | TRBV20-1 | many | TGCAGTGCTTGGGGTAGCGGGAGAAATTCTAGCACAGATACGCAGTATTTT | CSAWGSGRNSSTDTQYF
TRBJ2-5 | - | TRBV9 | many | TGTGCCAGCAGCGTCCGGGAAAGCCAAGAGACCCAGTACTTC | CASSVRESQETQYF
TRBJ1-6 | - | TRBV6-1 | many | TGTGCCAGCAGTGAAGCAGGGGCGGTCTATGATTCACCCCTCCACTTT | CASSEAGAVYDSPLHF
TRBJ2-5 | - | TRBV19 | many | TGTGCCAGTAGTAGCCAGGTCCGGGAGACCCAGTACTTC | CASSSQVRETQYF
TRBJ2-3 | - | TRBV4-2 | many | TGTGCCAGCAGCCAGGAAAGGGTCTATACGCAGTATTTT | CASSQERVYTQYF
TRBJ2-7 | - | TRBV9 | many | TGTGCCAGCAGCGTACTCGGGACAACGTCCTACGAGCAGTACTTC | CASSVLGTTSYEQYF
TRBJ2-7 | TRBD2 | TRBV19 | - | TGTGCCAGTAGTATAGCGGGAGGGTCCTACGAGCAGTACTTC | CASSIAGGSYEQYF
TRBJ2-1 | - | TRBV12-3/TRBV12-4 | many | TGTGCCAGCAGGCTATGGACGGACCTGGGTGGGGAGCAGTTCTTC | CASRLWTDLGGEQFF
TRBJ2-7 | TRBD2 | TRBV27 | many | TGTGCCAGCAGTTTATCGGCTAGCGGGGGATACGAGCAGTACTTC | CASSLSASGGYEQYF
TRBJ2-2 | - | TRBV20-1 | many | TGCAGTGCTAGACCGGCGAACACCGGGGAGCTGTTTTTT | CSARPANTGELFF
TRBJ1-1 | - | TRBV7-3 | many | TGTGCCAGCAGCTTAGAGTTCTATTGGGCTTATAAAGCTTTCTTT | CASSLEFYWAYKAFF
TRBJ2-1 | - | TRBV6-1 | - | TGTGCCAGCAGTTCCTTTGCGGGGTACAATGAGCAGTTCTTC | CASSSFAGYNEQFF
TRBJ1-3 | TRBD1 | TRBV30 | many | TGTGCCTGGGGGACAGGGGGCACTGGAAACACCATATATTTT | CAWGTGGTGNTIYF
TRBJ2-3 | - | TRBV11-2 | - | TGTGCCAGCAGCCAAAAAAATCAAAAGTTTACAGATACGCAGTATTTT | CASSQKNQKFTDTQYF
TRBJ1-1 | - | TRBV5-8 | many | TGTGCCAGCAGCTTGGCCGGGAGTGGTGAAGCTTTCTTT | CASSLAGSGEAFF